The 2 T cell receptor beta chains below all came from one sample that was sequenced in a study of T cells after yellow fever vaccination. MiXCR, applied by TCRdb to the 5' RACE reads, yields one record per CDR3 protein. The sample lists nearly 550,000 distinct CDR3 sequences, less than 20% occurring once. This specimen consisted of PBMCs, obtained 15 days after the yellow fever booster vaccination. These TCRs come from a young man who received the YFV17D yellow fever vaccine.

This clonotype has only a few counts. The genes are TRBV19 and TRBJ2-1; D might be TRBD2 (5 bases). The CDR3 has 12 residues. Per germline, CDR1 LNHDA and CDR2 SQIVND (reference sequence). V lost 6 bases and J 5 bases, leaving 8 bases between the germline ends. The CDR3 loop is CASRRRDNEQFF. For the CDR3, the DNA is TGTGCCAGTAGAAGGCGGGACAATGAGCAGTTCTTC.

This clonotype was seen more than once but under ten times. The chain uses TRBV5-1 and TRBJ2-7, with D possibly TRBD1 on 5 matching bases. This CDR3 is 12 amino acids long. Germline values: CDR1 SGHRS, CDR2 YFSETQ. V gave up 3 bases and J gave up 5 bases, with 9 bases separating them. The CDR3 region is CASSWTQDEQYF. The CDR3 region has the DNA TGCGCCAGCAGCTGGACACAAGACGAGCAGTACTTC.